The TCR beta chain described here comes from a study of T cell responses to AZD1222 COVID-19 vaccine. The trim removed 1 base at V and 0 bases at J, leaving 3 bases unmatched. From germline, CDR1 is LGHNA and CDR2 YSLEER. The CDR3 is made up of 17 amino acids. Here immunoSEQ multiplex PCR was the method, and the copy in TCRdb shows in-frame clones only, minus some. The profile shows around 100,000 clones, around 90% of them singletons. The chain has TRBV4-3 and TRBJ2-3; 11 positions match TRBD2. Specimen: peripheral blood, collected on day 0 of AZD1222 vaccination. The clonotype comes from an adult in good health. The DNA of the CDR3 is TGCGCCAGCAGCCAAGCTCCTAGCGGGGGGAGCACAGATACGCAGTATTTT. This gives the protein CASSQAPSGGSTDTQYF.